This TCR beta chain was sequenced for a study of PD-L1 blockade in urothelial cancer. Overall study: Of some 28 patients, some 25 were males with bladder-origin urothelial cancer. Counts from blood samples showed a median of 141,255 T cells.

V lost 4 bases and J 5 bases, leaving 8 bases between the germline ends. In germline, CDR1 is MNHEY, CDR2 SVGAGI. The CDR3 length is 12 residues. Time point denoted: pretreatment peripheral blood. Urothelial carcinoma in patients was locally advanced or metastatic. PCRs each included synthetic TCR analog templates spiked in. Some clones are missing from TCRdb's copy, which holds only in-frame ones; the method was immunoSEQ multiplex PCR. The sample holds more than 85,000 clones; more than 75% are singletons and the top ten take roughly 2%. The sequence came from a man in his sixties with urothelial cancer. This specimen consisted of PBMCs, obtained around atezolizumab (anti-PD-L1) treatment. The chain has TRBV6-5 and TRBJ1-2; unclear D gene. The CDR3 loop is CASSFRGYGYTF. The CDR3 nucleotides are TGTGCCAGCAGTTTCCGGGGTTATGGCTACACCTTC.